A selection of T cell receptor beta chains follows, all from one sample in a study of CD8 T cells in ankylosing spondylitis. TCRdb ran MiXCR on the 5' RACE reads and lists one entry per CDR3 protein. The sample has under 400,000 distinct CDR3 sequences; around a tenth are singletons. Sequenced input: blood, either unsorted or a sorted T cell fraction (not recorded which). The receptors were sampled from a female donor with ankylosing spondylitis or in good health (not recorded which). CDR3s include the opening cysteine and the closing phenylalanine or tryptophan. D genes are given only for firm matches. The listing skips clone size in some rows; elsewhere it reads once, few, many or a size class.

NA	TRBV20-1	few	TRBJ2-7	TGCAGTGCTAAAGGACAGCACTACGAGCAGTACTTC	CSAKGQHYEQYF
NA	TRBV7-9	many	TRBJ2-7	TGTGCCAGCAGCTCGGGAGCAAAGGACTACGAGCAGTACTTC	CASSSGAKDYEQYF
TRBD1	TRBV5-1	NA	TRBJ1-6	TGCGCCAGCAGCACTGGACCGGGACAGGTTCTTTCACCCCTCCCCTTT	CASSTGPGQVLSPLPF
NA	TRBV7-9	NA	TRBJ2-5	TGTGCCAGCAGCTTAAGCAGGGAAGAGACCCAGTCCTTC	CASSLSREETQSF
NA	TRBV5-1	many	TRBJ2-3	TGCGCCAGCAGCTTGTGGCCCCAACTAAGGGGAGCAGATACGCAGTATTTT	CASSLWPQLRGADTQYF
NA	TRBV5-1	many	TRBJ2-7	TGCGCCAGCAGCTTACGGGATAGCTCCTACGAGCAGTACTTC	CASSLRDSSYEQYF
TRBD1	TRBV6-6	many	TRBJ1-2	TGTGCCAGCAGCCTCCAGGGGGATTATGGCTACACCTTC	CASSLQGDYGYTF
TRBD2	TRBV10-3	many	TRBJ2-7	TGTGCCATCAGTGGACTAGCGGAATCCTACGAGCAGTACTTC	CAISGLAESYEQYF
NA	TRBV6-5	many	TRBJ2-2	TGTGCCAGCAGTTACTCCCGGCCACAGACTAACACCGGGGAGCTGTTTTTT	CASSYSRPQTNTGELFF
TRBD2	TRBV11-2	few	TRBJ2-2	TGTGCCAGCAGCCTTACAGGACTAGCGGGGGGGCCTAGCACCGGGGAGCTGTTTTTT	CASSLTGLAGGPSTGELFF
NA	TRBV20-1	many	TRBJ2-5	TGCAGTGCTAGCCCGACTACAAAAGAGACCCAGTACTTC	CSASPTTKETQYF
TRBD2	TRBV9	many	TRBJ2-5	TGTGCCAGCAGCGTCGTTGATCGGGGGGGCCAAGAGACCCAGTACTTC	CASSVVDRGGQETQYF
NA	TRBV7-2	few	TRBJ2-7	TGTGCCAGCAGCGGCTCCGGGACTGAGTACGAGCAGTACTTC	CASSGSGTEYEQYF
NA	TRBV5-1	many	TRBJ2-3	TGCGCCAGCAGCCCACGGGACCCTAGGTTGGATACGCAGTATTTT	CASSPRDPRLDTQYF
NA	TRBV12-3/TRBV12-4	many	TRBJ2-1	TGTGCCAGCAGCCGACCGACCAGGTATGATGAGCAGTTCTTC	CASSRPTRYDEQFF
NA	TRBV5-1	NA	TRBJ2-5	TGCGCCAGCAGCTTGGGAGAGACAGAAGAGACCCAGTACTTC	CASSLGETEETQYF
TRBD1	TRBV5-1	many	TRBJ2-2	TGTGCCAGCAGCCAAGGACAGGGGAACACCGGGGAGCTGTTTTTT	CASSQGQGNTGELFF
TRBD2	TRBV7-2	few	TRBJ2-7	TGTGCCAGCAGCCCCAGAGGATCAGCGGGACTCAACGAGCAGTACTTC	CASSPRGSAGLNEQYF
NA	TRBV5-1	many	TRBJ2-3	TGCGCCAGCAGTGTGTCGGGGGCTTACACAGATACGCAGTATTTT	CASSVSGAYTDTQYF
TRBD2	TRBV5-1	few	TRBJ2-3	TGCGCCAGCAGCTTAAAGCGGGACAGCACAGATACGCAGTATTTT	CASSLKRDSTDTQYF
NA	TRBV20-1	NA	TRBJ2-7	TGCAGTGCTAGAGGCCCAGAGGTAGCGGCAACCTACGAGCAGTACTTC	CSARGPEVAATYEQYF
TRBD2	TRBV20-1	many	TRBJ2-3	TGCAGTGCTAGAGGGGTACTAGCGGGAGGCCGCACAGATACGCAGTATTTT	CSARGVLAGGRTDTQYF
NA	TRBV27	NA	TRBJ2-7	TGTGCCAGCAGTGCCGGGGGCCCCCAGTACGAGCAGTACTTC	CASSAGGPQYEQYF
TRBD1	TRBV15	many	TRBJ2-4	TGTGCCACCAGCAGAGCTAGGGACAGTTGGAGCATTCAGTACTTC	CATSRARDSWSIQYF
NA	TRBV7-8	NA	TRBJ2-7	TGTGCCAGCAGCTCCCCCAGCGCCGACAGCGAGCAGTACTTC	CASSSPSADSEQYF
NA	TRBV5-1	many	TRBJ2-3	TGCGCCAGCAGTCTCGACGCTCTCGGCACAGATACGCAGTATTTT	CASSLDALGTDTQYF
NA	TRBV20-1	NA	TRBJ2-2	TGCAGTGCCAGGGGCCTAACAGGGCACGGGGAGCTGTTTTTT	CSARGLTGHGELFF
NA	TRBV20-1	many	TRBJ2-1	TGCAGTGCCCTAGCCGGTCCGGTCTACAATGAGCAGTTCTTC	CSALAGPVYNEQFF
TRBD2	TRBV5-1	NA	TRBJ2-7	TGCGCCAGCAGCCCATACTCGGCGGGGGGGACCTACGAGCAGTACTTC	CASSPYSAGGTYEQYF
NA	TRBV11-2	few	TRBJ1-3	TGTGCCAGCAGCTTAGAGGGGGTCCGGAACACCATATATTTT	CASSLEGVRNTIYF
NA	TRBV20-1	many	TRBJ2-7	TGCAGTGCTAGAGATTGGGAGATCGAGCAGTACTTC	CSARDWEIEQYF
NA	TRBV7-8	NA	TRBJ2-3	TGTGCCAGCAGCTTAGCGCGATCGGGGGGCCCGTCCACAGATACGCAGTATTTT	CASSLARSGGPSTDTQYF
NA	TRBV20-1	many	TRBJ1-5	TGCAGTGCTAGGACTGCCGATCAGCCCCAGCATTTT	CSARTADQPQHF
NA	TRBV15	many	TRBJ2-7	TGTGCCACCAGCAGAGACCACTACGAGCAGTACTTC	CATSRDHYEQYF
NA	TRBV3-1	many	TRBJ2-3	TGTGCCAGCAGCCAAGCTGGGGGGAACACAGATACGCAGTATTTT	CASSQAGGNTDTQYF
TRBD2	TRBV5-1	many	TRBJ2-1	TGCGCCAGCCAAGGAAGCGGGAACTCCTACAATGAGCAGTTCTTC	CASQGSGNSYNEQFF
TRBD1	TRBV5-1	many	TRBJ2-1	TGCGCCAGCAGCTCCTTGACAGGGGAAAATGAGCAGTTCTTC	CASSSLTGENEQFF
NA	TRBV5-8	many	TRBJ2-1	TGTGCCAGCAGTCCTTACAATGAGCAGTTCTTC	CASSPYNEQFF
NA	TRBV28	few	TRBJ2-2	TGTGCCGGTGGGATCACCGGGGAGCTGTTTTTT	CAGGITGELFF
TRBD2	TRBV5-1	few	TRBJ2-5	TGCGCCAGCAGCTTGGGTTGGCGGGAGCAAGAGACCCAGTACTTC	CASSLGWREQETQYF
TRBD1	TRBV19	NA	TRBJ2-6	TGTGCCAGTAGTCCAGAGTTCGGGACAGGGGGCGCTGGGGCCAACGTCCTGACTTTC	CASSPEFGTGGAGANVLTF
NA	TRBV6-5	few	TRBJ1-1	TGTGCCAGCAGTTACTCGGTTCCGGGGCTCGGTGAAGCTTTCTTT	CASSYSVPGLGEAFF
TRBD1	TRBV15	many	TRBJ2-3	TGTGCCACCAGCTTGGACAGGGCAGGGACAGATACGCAGTATTTT	CATSLDRAGTDTQYF
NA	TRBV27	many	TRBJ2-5	TGTGCCAGCAGTCTTTCGGCAGGGGGGAGAGAGACCCAGTACTTC	CASSLSAGGRETQYF